This TCR beta chain was sequenced for a study of blood T cells in healthy people across ages. It was with a sample-barcoded 5' primer and a J-beta primer mix that a second PCR of roughly 7 to 12 cycles was run. TCRdb called the 5' RACE reads again in MiXCR, with one record for every CDR3 protein. The repertoire holds hundreds of thousands of distinct CDR3 sequences, with under 65% as singletons. This clonotype was recorded many times. CDR3 length: 11 amino acids. Deletions cut 8 bases from V and 1 base from J, with 9 bases between. CDR1 is DFQATT, CDR2 SNEGSKA, per germline (reference sequence). The TCR comes from a man aged 60 to 75 in good health. What was sequenced was blood. J is TRBJ2-7 and V is TRBV20-1; D may be TRBD2 (6 bases). The CDR3 protein is CSTGTSYEQYF. Here the CDR3 DNA reads TGCAGTACTGGGACTTCCTACGAGCAGTACTTC.